This TCR beta chain was sequenced in a study of beta chain features in type 1 diabetes. For the study at large: No patient-donor differences in age, gender, total cells or subset yield. Study results and caveats: Within the patient group, naive, central memory and Treg TCRB repertoires appeared more similar to each other than within healthy donors. Moderate but significant shortening of TCRB CDR3s was recorded in all four CD4+ subsets from Type 1 diabetes patients.

Sequencing targeted expressed TCRB transcripts, as all isolated RNA had been reverse transcribed. Some clones are missing from TCRdb's copy, which holds only in-frame ones; the method was immunoSEQ multiplex PCR. The sample lists hundreds of thousands of clones, 10% to 15% seen once, with about 0.02% in the top ten. About this clone itself: Its target is not known.

V was shortened by 4 bases and J by 0 bases, with 18 bases between the two germline ends. CDR1 is MGHRA and CDR2 is YSYEKL in the germline V gene. CDR3 length: 17 amino acids. The sequencing sample was made of naive CD4+ T cells from blood. The chain employs TRBV4-1 and TRBJ2-5; D is possibly TRBD2 (6 bases). The clonotype originates from a young man with type 1 diabetes. CDR3 DNA: TGCGCCAGCAGCCCTCAAACCACCGGGACTTACCAAGAGACCCAGTACTTC. Protein sequence: CASSPQTTGTYQETQYF.